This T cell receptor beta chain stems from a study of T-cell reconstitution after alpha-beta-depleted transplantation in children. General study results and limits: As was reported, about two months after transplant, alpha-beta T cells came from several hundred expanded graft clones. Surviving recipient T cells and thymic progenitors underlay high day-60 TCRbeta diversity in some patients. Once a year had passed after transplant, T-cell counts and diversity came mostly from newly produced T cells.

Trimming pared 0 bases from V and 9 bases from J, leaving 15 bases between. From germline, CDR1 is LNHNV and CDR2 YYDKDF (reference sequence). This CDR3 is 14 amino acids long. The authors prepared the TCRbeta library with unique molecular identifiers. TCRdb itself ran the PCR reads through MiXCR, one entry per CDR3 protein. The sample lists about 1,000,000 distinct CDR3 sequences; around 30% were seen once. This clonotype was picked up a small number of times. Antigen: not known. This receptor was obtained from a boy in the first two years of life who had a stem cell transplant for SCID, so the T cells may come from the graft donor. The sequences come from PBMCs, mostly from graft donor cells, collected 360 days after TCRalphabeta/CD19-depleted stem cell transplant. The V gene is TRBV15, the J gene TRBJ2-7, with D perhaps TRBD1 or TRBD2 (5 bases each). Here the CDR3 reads CATSRDRAVGGQYF. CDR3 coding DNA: TGTGCCACCAGCAGAGATCGGGCTGTTGGGGGGCAGTACTTC.